These T cell receptor beta chains were read from a single sample in a study of blood T cell repertoires in COVID-19. Using immunoSEQ multiplex PCR, the repertoire was profiled, and TCRdb retains in-frame clones only, with some absent. The table records a few hundred thousand clones, roughly 82% of them present only once. Sample: peripheral blood. These receptors all come from a woman aged 40 to 49 who had recovered from COVID-19. Each CDR3 is given with its conserved first and last residue. Fields, in order: J gene, V gene, CDR3 protein.

TRBJ1-2,TRBV10-2,CASSPRGQGAGGYTF
TRBJ1-1,TRBV10-3,CAISEGETGPNTEAFF
TRBJ2-5,TRBV7-9,CASSETSTPETQYF
TRBJ1-2,TRBV6-5,CASSYRDKYYGYTF
TRBJ2-5,TRBV12-3/TRBV12-4,CASRFSGLETQYF
TRBJ2-5,TRBV6-2/TRBV6-3,CASSYSTASGSQETQYF
TRBJ1-1,TRBV6-6,CASSYSKGRGTEAFF
TRBJ1-1,TRBV6-5,CASSSQGAEAFF
TRBJ1-2,TRBV27,CASSLLGGVGYTF
TRBJ1-2,TRBV20-1,CSASSTGRLYTF
TRBJ1-2,TRBV5-1,CASSLGGVNYGYTF
TRBJ2-3,TRBV29-1,CSLRDNTDTQYF
TRBJ2-2,TRBV5-6,CASSAGLAGGNAGELFF
TRBJ1-5,TRBV11-2,CASSIAGTGAQPQHF
TRBJ2-2,TRBV3-1/TRBV3-2,CASRLSGGNTGELFF
TRBJ2-2,TRBV2,CASSEIGELGTGELFF
TRBJ2-5,TRBV28,CASRHPLGGKETQYF
TRBJ1-3,TRBV7-2,CASSGDSINTIYF
TRBJ2-1,TRBV5-1,CASSLGQARNEQFF
TRBJ2-3,TRBV9,CASSVPSGGGRTDTQYF
TRBJ2-5,TRBV6-5,CASSYSGGGSWETQYF
TRBJ1-1,TRBV7-8,CASSLAQRSDAGGKTEAFF